Each of the 11 T cell receptor beta chains below was sequenced from the same sample in a study of blood T cell repertoires in COVID-19. The repertoire was sequenced with immunoSEQ multiplex PCR; TCRdb's copy has only in-frame clones and lacks some. The sample records under 300,000 clones, roughly four fifths being singletons. The sample comprised peripheral blood. Receptor source: a woman between 18 and 29 years old with acute or convalescent COVID-19.

This chain joins TRBV7-2 and TRBJ2-5; D not resolved. Germline-derived CDR1 and CDR2 are SGHTA and FQGNSA. V lost 1 base, J lost 5 bases, and 11 bases lay in between. The CDR3 is 14 amino acids. CDR3 sequence reads: CASSLGYSVETQYF. The CDR3 nucleotides are TGTGCCAGCAGCTTAGGTTACAGTGTGGAGACCCAGTACTTC.

Ten or more counts support this clone. The chain has TRBV4-3 and TRBJ1-3, with a weak D call TRBD1 (5 bases). V lost 1 base and J 0 bases, leaving 7 bases between the germline ends. The CDR3 has 15 residues. Germline assignment: CDR1 LGHNA and CDR2 YSLEER. The CDR3 reads CASSQGQSSGNTIYF. The DNA of the CDR3 is TGCGCCAGCAGCCAAGGACAGAGCTCTGGAAACACCATATATTTT.

This clone was detected ten times or more. The genes are TRBV30 and TRBJ1-2; 9 positions agree with TRBD1. The CDR3 spans 15 residues. V shed 2 bases, J shed 6 bases, and the junction held 10 bases outside the gene matches. The germline V gene encodes CDR1 GTSNPN and CDR2 SVGIG (reference sequence). The DNA for the CDR3 is TGTGCCTGGAGTCGTGTCCTAGGGACAGGGCATGGCTACACCTTC. Residues: CAWSRVLGTGHGYTF.

CDR3 residues: CATSDPWTSGGSGANVLTF. DNA of the CDR3: TGTGCCACCAGTGATCCCTGGACTAGCGGGGGCTCTGGGGCCAACGTCCTGACTTTC. This sequence joins TRBV24-1 and TRBJ2-6; 13 bases match TRBD2. CDR1 is KGHDR and CDR2 is SFDVKD in the germline V gene. V lost 3 bases, J lost 0 bases, and 4 bases stayed unmatched. The CDR3 covers 19 residues.

This sequence joins TRBV6-5 and TRBJ1-2; 7 bases match TRBD1. The germline V gene encodes CDR1 MNHEY and CDR2 SVGAGI. This CDR3 is 14 amino acids long. V lost 5 bases and J lost 2; bases outside the gene matches: 5. For the CDR3, the DNA is TGTGCCAGCAGTAAAAACAGGGGAAACTATGGCTACACCTTC. Protein sequence: CASSKNRGNYGYTF.

The count of this clone is one. A junction end diverges from the germline sequence, so it may reflect a read error. V and J are TRBV7-7 and TRBJ2-1, with 13 bases lining up with TRBD2. In germline, CDR1 is SSHAT, CDR2 FNYEAQ (reference sequence). CDR3 length equals 15 residues. This chain's CDR3 is CASSTGTSGNNEQFF. CDR3 in DNA: TGTGCTAGCAGCACCGGGACTAGCGGGAACAATGAGCAGTTCTTC. Filled out from reference TRBV7-7 and TRBJ2-1, the complete variable domain reads GAGVSQSPRYKVTKRGQDVTLRCDPISSHATLYWYQQALGQGPEFLTYFNYEAQPDKSGLPSDRFSAERPEGSISTLTIQRTEQRDSAMYRCASSTGTSGNNEQFFGPGTRLTVL.

The rearrangement links TRBV27 to TRBJ2-7, with TRBD1 matching 8 bases. The CDR3 runs to 13 residues. Germline V gives CDR1 MNHEY, CDR2 SMNVEV (reference sequence). Unmatched junction bases numbered 9, after V lost 5 bases and J lost 9 bases. The CDR3 spells CASSPWTGMGQYF. The DNA for the CDR3 is TGTGCCAGCAGTCCTTGGACAGGGATGGGGCAGTACTTC.

This clone was picked up one time. The chain combines TRBV28 with TRBJ2-5; a possible D gene is TRBD2 (5 bases). This CDR3 has 14 amino acids. Germline V gene data show CDR1 as MDHEN and CDR2 as SYDVKM. Trimming cost V 5 bases and J 4 bases, with 14 bases left between them. The CDR3 loop reads CASSPPVRAETQYF. CDR3 sequence (DNA): TGTGCCAGCAGTCCCCCCGTGAGGGCAGAGACCCAGTACTTC.

The chain is built from TRBV24-1 and TRBJ2-5, with 15 bases that match TRBD2. After removal of 4 bases from V and 4 bases from J, the junction contained 9 bases not matched to a gene. Germline CDR1 is KGHDR and CDR2 is SFDVKD. The CDR3 is 18 amino acids. The CDR3, as DNA: TGTGCCACCAGTGACCGGACTAGCGGGAGGGGGGTCGTAGAGACCCAGTACTTC. Translating gives CATSDRTSGRGVVETQYF.

This clone occurred once. V gene TRBV11-2 combines with J gene TRBJ2-1; D perhaps matches TRBD1 (5 bases). Germline loops: CDR1 SGHAT, CDR2 FQNNGV. The CDR3 is made up of 19 amino acids. V lost 1 base to trimming and J lost 6 bases, with 25 bases between them. CDR3 region: CASSLGGATWWPLSNEQFF. The DNA for the CDR3 is TGTGCCAGCAGCTTAGGTGGGGCCACATGGTGGCCCTTGAGCAATGAGCAGTTCTTC.

This chain connects TRBV30 to TRBJ1-1; a possible D gene is TRBD1 (6 bases). Trimming pared 8 bases from V and 1 base from J, leaving 20 bases between. CDR1 GTSNPN and CDR2 SVGIG come from the germline V gene (reference sequence). The CDR3 is 15 amino acids. The CDR3 protein is CARQPGHPTNTEAFF. The CDR3 region has the DNA TGTGCCAGACAACCGGGACACCCAACGAACACTGAAGCTTTCTTT.